Below, 5 T cell receptor beta chains from the same sample are listed, as sequenced in a study of blood T cell repertoires in COVID-19. Assay: immunoSEQ multiplex PCR; the TCRdb copy retains only in-frame clones and omits some. The sample includes approximately 290,000 clones, 90% seen only once; the top ten take 3.5% to 5%. The sequenced material came from PBMCs or T cells enriched from blood (not recorded which). These receptors were obtained from a woman aged 18 to 35 with acute COVID-19.

The chain employs TRBV10-3 and TRBJ1-2; no clear D. V gave up 8 bases and J gave up 2 bases, with 12 bases separating them. In germline, CDR1 is ENHRY, CDR2 SYGVKD. The CDR3 has 13 residues. The CDR3 sequence is CAIRRLENYGYTF. CDR3 coding DNA: TGTGCCATCCGGAGGCTGGAAAACTATGGCTACACCTTC.

The genes are TRBV19 and TRBJ1-4; D is undetermined. V was trimmed by 4 bases and J by 5 bases, leaving 11 bases between them. Germline V CDR1 and CDR2: LNHDA, SQIVND (reference sequence). CDR3 length: 14 residues. This CDR3 is CASSKPISNEKLFF. DNA for the CDR3: TGTGCCAGTAGTAAGCCCATATCGAATGAAAAACTGTTTTTT. Together with reference TRBV19 and TRBJ1-4, the CDR3 gives the full variable domain: DGGITQSPKYLFRKEGQNVTLSCEQNLNHDAMYWYRQDPGQGLRLIYYSQIVNDFQKGDIAEGYSVSREKKESFPLTVTSAQKNPTAFYLCASSKPISNEKLFFGSGTQLSVL.

The chain combines TRBV28 with TRBJ1-5; 8 bases agree with TRBD1. This CDR3 spans 15 amino acids. Germline loops: CDR1 MDHEN, CDR2 SYDVKM. The junction had 10 bases not matched to a gene; V was cut back by 6 bases and J by 6 bases. CDR3 sequence (DNA): TGTGCCAGCAGCTCAGGGGGCGCGGGTGGTCAGCCCCAGCATTTT. Translation: CASSSGGAGGQPQHF. The entire variable domain, with the rest obtained from reference TRBV28 and TRBJ1-5, is as follows: DVKVTQSSRYLVKRTGEKVFLECVQDMDHENMFWYRQDPGLGLRLIYFSYDVKMKEKGDIPEGYSVSREKKERFSLILESASTNQTSMYLCASSSGGAGGQPQHFGDGTRLSIL.

This chain connects TRBV29-1 to TRBJ1-2; 7 bases map to TRBD1. CDR1 is SQVTM and CDR2 is ANQGSEA in the germline V gene. The CDR3 contains 11 residues. V was pared by 7 bases and J by 5 bases, with 4 bases of the junction left unmatched. The CDR3 sequence is CSAGTEYGYTF. The CDR3, as DNA: TGCAGCGCCGGGACAGAGTATGGCTACACCTTC.

The chain employs TRBV28 and TRBJ2-5, with D possibly matching TRBD2 (5 bases). This CDR3 has 17 amino acids. Per germline, CDR1 MDHEN and CDR2 SYDVKM. V was pared by 3 bases and J by 5 bases, with 22 bases between. The DNA for the CDR3 is TGTGCCAGCAGTTTCCCCCTGAGCGGAGCCAGGAGGGAGACCCAGTACTTC. This translates into CASSFPLSGARRETQYF.